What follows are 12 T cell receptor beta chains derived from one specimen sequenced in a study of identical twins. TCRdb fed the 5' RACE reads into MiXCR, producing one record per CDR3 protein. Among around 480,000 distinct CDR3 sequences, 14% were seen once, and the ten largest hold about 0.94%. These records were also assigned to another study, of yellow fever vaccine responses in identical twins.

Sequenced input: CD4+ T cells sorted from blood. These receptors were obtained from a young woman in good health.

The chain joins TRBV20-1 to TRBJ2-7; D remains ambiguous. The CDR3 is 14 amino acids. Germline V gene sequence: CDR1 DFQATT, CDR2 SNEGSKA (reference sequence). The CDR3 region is CSANSPTPSYEQYF. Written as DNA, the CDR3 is TGCAGCGCCAATTCGCCAACACCTTCTTACGAGCAGTACTTC.

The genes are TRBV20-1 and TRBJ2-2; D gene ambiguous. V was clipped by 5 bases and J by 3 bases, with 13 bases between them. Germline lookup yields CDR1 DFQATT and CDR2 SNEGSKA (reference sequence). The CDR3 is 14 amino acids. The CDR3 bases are TGCAGTGCTCCATCCGACGGTTACACCGGGGAGCTGTTTTTT. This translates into CSAPSDGYTGELFF.

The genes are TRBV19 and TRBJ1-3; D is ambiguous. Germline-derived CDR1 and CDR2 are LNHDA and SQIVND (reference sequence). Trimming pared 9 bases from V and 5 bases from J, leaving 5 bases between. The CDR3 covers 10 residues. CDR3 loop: CASERNTIYF. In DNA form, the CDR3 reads TGTGCCAGCGAAAGAAACACCATATATTTT. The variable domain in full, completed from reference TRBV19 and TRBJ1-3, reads DGGITQSPKYLFRKEGQNVTLSCEQNLNHDAMYWYRQDPGQGLRLIYYSQIVNDFQKGDIAEGYSVSREKKESFPLTVTSAQKNPTAFYLCASERNTIYFGEGSWLTVV.

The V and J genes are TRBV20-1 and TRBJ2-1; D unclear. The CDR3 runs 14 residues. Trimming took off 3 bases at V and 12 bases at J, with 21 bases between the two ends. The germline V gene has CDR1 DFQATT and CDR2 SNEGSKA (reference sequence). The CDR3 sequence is CSASERHRYPAQFF. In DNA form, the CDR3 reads TGCAGTGCTAGTGAGAGGCATAGATATCCGGCGCAGTTCTTC.

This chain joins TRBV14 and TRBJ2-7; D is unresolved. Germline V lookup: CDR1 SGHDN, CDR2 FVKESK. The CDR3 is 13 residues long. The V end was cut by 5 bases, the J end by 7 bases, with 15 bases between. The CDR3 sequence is CASSLKTLGEQYF. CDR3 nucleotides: TGTGCCAGCAGCTTAAAGACCCTGGGGGAGCAGTACTTC.

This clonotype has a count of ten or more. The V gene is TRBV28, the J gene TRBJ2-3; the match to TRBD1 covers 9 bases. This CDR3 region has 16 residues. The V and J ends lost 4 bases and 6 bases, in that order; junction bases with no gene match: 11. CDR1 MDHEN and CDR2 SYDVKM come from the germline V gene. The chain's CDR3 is CASSSPGQGQVDTQYF. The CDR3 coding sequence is TGTGCCAGCAGTTCACCCGGACAGGGGCAGGTGGATACGCAGTATTTT.

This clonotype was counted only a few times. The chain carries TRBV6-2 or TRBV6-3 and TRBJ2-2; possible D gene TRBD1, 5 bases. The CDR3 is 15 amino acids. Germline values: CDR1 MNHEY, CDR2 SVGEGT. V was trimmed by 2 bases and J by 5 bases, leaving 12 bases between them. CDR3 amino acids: CASSYTSGSTGELFF. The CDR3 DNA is TGTGCCAGCAGTTACACATCAGGGTCAACCGGGGAGCTGTTTTTT.

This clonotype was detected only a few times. The CDR3 coding sequence is TGTGCCAGCAGCCCGCCCCGGGCCCCCTACGAGCAGTACTTC. Amino acids: CASSPPRAPYEQYF. The chain employs TRBV11-1 and TRBJ2-7, with unresolved D. Trimming took off 5 bases at V and 2 bases at J, with 13 bases between the two ends. Looked up from germline, CDR1 is SGHAT and CDR2 is FQDESV (reference sequence). The CDR3 sequence is 14 residues long.

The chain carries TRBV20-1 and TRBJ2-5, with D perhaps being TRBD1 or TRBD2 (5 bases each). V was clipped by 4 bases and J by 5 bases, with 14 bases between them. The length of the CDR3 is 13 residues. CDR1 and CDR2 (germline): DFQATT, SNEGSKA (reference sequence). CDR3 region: CSAIISGRETQYF. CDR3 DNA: TGCAGTGCTATTATCTCGGGGCGCGAGACCCAGTACTTC.

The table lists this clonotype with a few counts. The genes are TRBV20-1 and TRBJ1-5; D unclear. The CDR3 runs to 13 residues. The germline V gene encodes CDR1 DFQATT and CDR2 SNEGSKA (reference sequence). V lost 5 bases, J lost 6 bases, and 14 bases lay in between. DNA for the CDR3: TGCAGTGCTCCCTCGGGAGTCGGTCAGCCCCAGCATTTT. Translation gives CSAPSGVGQPQHF.

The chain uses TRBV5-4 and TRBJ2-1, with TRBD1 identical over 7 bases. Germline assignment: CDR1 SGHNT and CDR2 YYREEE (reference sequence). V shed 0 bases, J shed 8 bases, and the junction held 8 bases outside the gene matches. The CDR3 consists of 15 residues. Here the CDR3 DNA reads TGTGCCAGCAGCTTGGGTCAGGGGGTTGTGGATGAGCAGTTCTTC. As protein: CASSLGQGVVDEQFF.

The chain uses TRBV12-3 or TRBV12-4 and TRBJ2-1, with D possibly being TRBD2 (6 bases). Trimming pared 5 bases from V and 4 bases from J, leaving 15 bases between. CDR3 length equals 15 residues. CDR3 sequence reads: CASSPPGTQYNEQFF. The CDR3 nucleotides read TGTGCCAGCAGTCCCCCTGGGACTCAATACAATGAGCAGTTCTTC.